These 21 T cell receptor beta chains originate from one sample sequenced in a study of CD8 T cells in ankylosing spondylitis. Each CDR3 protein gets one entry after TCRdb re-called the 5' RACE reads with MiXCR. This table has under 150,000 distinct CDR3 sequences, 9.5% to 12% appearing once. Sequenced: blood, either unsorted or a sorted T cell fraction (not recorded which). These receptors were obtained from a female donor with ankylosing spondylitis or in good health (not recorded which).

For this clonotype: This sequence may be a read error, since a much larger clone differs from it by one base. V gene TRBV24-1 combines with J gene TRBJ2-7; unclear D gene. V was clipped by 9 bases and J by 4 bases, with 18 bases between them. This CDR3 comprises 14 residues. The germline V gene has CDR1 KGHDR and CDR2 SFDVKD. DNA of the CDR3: TGTGCCACCCGGTCTGGCTCCCTGGGATACGAGCAGTACTTC. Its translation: CATRSGSLGYEQYF.

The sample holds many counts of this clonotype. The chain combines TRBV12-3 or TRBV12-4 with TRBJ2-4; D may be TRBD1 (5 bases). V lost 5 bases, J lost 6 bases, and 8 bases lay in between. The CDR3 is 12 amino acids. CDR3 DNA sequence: TGTGCCAGCAGTCTTGACAGAAACATTCAGTACTTC. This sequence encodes CASSLDRNIQYF.

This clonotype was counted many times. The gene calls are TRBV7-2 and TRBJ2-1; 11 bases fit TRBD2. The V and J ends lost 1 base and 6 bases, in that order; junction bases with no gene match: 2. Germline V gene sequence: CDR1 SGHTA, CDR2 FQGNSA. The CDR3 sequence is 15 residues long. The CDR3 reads CASSLVAGGGNEQFF. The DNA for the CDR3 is TGTGCCAGCAGCTTAGTAGCGGGGGGGGGCAATGAGCAGTTCTTC.

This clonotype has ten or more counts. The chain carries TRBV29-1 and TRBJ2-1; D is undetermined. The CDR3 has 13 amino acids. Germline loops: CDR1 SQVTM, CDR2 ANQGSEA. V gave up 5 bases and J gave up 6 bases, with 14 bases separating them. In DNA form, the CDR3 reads TGCAGCGTTCTCACCGTCCAAGGCAATGAGCAGTTCTTC. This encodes CSVLTVQGNEQFF.

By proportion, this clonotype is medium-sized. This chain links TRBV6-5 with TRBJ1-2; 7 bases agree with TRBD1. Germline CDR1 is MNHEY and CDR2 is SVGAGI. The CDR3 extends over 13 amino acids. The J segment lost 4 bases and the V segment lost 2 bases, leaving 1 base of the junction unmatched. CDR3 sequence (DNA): TGTGCCAGCAGTTACGACAGGGCCTATGGCTACACCTTC. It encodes CASSYDRAYGYTF.

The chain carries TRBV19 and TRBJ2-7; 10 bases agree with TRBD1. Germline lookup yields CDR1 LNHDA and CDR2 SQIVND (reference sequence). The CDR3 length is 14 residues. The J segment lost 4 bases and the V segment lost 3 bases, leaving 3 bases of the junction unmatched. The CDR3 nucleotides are TGTGCCAGTAGTATCCGACAGGGGGCTTACGAGCAGTACTTC. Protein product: CASSIRQGAYEQYF.

CDR3 loop: CAGNLLVGGPTTTYEQYF. The CDR3 nucleotides read TGCGCCGGCAATTTGCTAGTGGGGGGCCCTACGACTACCTACGAGCAGTACTTC. The V call is TRBV5-1, the J call TRBJ2-7; D may correspond to TRBD1 or TRBD2 (6 bases each). The V gene lost 10 bases and the J gene lost 2 bases, with 31 bases spanning the gap. This CDR3 is 18 amino acids long. The germline gives CDR1 SGHRS, CDR2 YFSETQ. Looking up the rest from reference TRBV5-1 and TRBJ2-7 gives the full variable domain: KAGVTQTPRYLIKTRGQQVTLSCSPISGHRSVSWYQQTPGQGLQFLFEYFSETQRNKGNFPGRFSGRQFSNSRSEMNVSTLELGDSALYLCAGNLLVGGPTTTYEQYFGPGTRLTVT.

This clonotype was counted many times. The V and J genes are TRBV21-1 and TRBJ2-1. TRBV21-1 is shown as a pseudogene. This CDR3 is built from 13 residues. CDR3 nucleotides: TGTGCCAGCAGCAAAGAAGGCAGCAATGAGCAGTTCTTC. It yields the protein CASSKEGSNEQFF.

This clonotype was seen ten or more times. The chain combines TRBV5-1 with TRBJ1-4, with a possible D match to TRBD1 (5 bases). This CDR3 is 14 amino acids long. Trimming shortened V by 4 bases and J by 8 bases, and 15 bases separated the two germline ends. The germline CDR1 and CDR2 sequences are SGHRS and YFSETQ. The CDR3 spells CASSLGPRGEKLFF. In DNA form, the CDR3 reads TGCGCCAGCAGCCTGGGCCCTCGGGGCGAAAAACTGTTTTTT.

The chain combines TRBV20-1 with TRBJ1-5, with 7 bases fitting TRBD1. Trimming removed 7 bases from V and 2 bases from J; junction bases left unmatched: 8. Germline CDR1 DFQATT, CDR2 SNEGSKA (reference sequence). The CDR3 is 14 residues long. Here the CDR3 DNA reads TGCAGTGTTGGAGCAACAGGGGGCAATCAGCCCCAGCATTTT. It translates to CSVGATGGNQPQHF.

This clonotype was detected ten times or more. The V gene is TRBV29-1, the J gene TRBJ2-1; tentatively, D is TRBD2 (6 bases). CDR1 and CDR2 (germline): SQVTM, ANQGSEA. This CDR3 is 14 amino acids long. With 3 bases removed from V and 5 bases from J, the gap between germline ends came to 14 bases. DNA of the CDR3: TGCAGCGTTGAGGAGGGAAGGAAGAACAATGAGCAGTTCTTC. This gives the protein CSVEEGRKNNEQFF.

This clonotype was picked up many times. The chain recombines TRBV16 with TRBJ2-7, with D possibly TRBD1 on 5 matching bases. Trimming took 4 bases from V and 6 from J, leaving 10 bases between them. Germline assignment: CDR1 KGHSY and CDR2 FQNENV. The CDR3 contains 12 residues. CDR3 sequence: CASSPDTGEQYF. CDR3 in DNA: TGTGCCAGCAGCCCGGACACTGGCGAGCAGTACTTC.

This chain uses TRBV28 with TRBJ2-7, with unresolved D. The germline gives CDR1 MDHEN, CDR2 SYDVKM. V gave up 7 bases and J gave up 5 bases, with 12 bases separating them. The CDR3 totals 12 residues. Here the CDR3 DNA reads TGTGCCAGCACCGACGCTGCCGACGAGCAGTACTTC. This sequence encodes CASTDAADEQYF.

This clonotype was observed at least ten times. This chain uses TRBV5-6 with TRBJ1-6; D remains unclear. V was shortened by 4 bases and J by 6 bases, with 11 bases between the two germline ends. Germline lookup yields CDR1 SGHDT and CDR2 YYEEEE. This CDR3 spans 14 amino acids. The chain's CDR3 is CASSPPGANSPLHF. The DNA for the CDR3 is TGTGCCAGCAGCCCACCGGGAGCTAATTCACCCCTCCACTTT.

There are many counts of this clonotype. CDR3 sequence reads: CSLRLGTSEAYEQYF. The CDR3 DNA reads TGCAGTCTCCGCCTGGGTACTAGCGAAGCCTACGAGCAGTACTTC. This chain connects TRBV20-1 to TRBJ2-7; 7 bases map to TRBD2. V shed 8 bases and J 2 bases; nucleotides not matched to a gene: 15. The CDR3 extends over 15 amino acids. The germline CDR1 and CDR2 sequences are DFQATT and SNEGSKA (reference sequence).

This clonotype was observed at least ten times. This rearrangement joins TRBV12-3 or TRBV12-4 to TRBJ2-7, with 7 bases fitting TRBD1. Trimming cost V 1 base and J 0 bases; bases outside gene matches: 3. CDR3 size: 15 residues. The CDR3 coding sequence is TGTGCCAGCAGTTTAGAGGGGGACAGCTCCTACGAGCAGTACTTC. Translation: CASSLEGDSSYEQYF.

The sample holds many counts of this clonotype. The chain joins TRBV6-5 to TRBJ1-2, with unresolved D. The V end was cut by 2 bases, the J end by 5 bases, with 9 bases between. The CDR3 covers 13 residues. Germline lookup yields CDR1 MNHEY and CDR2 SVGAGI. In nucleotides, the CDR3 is TGTGCCAGCAGTTACGGTGGCAGTTATGGCTACACCTTC. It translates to CASSYGGSYGYTF.

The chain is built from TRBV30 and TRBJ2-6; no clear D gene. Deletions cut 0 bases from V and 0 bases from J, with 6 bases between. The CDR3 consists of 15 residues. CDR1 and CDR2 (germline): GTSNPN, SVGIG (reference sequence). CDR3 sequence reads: CAWSVLSSGANVLTF. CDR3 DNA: TGTGCCTGGAGTGTCTTAAGCTCTGGGGCCAACGTCCTGACTTTC. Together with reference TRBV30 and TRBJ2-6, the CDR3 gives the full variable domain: SQTIHQWPATLVQPVGSPLSLECTVEGTSNPNLYWYRQAAGRGLQLLFYSVGIGQISSEVPQNLSASRPQDRQFILSSKKLLLSDSGFYLCAWSVLSSGANVLTFGAGSRLTVL.

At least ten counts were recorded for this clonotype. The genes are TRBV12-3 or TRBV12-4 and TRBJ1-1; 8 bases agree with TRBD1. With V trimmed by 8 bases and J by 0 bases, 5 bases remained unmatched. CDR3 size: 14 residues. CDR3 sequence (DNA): TGTGCCAGCCTCGACAGGGGAATGAACACTGAAGCTTTCTTT. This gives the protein CASLDRGMNTEAFF.

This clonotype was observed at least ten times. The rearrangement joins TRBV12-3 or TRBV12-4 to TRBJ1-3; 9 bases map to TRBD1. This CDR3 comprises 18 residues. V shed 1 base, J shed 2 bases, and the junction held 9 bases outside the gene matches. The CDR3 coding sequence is TGTGCCAGCAGTTTAGGGGGCGTTGGGACAGGGACTGGAAACACCATATATTTT. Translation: CASSLGGVGTGTGNTIYF.

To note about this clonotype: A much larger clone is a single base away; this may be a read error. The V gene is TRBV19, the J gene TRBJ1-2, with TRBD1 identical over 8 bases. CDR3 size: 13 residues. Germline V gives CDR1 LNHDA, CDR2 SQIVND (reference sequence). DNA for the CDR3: TGTGCCAGTAGTAGCGACAGGGGCGCTGGCGACACCTTC. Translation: CASSSDRGAGDTF.